Listed here are 20 T cell receptor beta chains from one sample, sequenced in a study of CD8+ T cells in alopecia areata. Treatment noted: oral pan-JAK inhibitor, 5-10 mg twice daily. Following RNA extraction, reverse transcription yielded cDNA that acted as the sequencing template. The assay was immunoSEQ multiplex PCR, and TCRdb's table has in-frame clones only and misses some. The sample has 90,000 to 120,000 clones; 84% are singletons. The material was CD8+ T cells sorted from blood, obtained at week 24, from a patient treated with tofacitinib. The receptor source for this set is a human donor with alopecia areata.

The V and J genes are TRBV7-2 and TRBJ2-1, with 10 bases matching TRBD2. Germline-derived CDR1 and CDR2 are SGHTA and FQGNSA. CDR3 length: 14 residues. The junction had 5 bases not matched to a gene; V was cut back by 6 bases and J by 6 bases. CDR3: CASRASGGANEQFF. The CDR3 DNA is TGTGCCAGCAGGGCTAGCGGGGGCGCCAATGAGCAGTTCTTC.

This chain connects TRBV5-6 to TRBJ2-2, with TRBD1 matching 7 bases. Germline V gene lookup returns CDR1 SGHDT and CDR2 YYEEEE. The CDR3 is 14 residues long. V lost 3 bases and J lost 2; bases outside the gene matches: 1. Written as DNA, the CDR3 is TGTGCCAGCAGCTGGGACAGTAACACCGGGGAGCTGTTTTTT. It translates to CASSWDSNTGELFF. Full variable domain (remainder filled in from reference TRBV5-6 and TRBJ2-2): DAGVTQSPTHLIKTRGQQVTLRCSPKSGHDTVSWYQQALGQGPQFIFQYYEEEERQRGNFPDRFSGHQFPNYSSELNVNALLLGDSALYLCASSWDSNTGELFFGEGSRLTVL.

This chain's CDR3 is CASSPYTSSGALDEQFF. DNA for the CDR3: TGCGCCAGCAGCCCGTACACGAGTAGCGGGGCCCTCGATGAGCAGTTCTTC. The chain carries TRBV5-1 and TRBJ2-1, with 8 nucleotides matching TRBD2. Germline CDR1 reads SGHRS; CDR2 reads YFSETQ. This CDR3 region has 17 residues. The junction had 17 bases not matched to a gene; V was cut back by 4 bases and J by 8 bases.

Concerning this clone: This sample includes further DNA sequences coding for the same CDR3. The V call is TRBV7-9, the J call TRBJ2-3, with 13 bases aligning to TRBD2. The V gene end was trimmed by 4 bases and the J gene end by 8 bases; junction bases not matched to a gene: 3. CDR3 length equals 14 residues. Germline-derived CDR1 and CDR2 are SEHNR and FQNEAQ (reference sequence). The CDR3 DNA reads TGTGCCAGCAGCTCCGGGACTAGCGGGGCTACGCAGTATTTT. This codes for CASSSGTSGATQYF.

This chain joins TRBV6-6 and TRBJ2-1; D is possibly TRBD1 (5 bases). The CDR3 consists of 15 residues. V shed 8 bases and J shed 7 bases, with 21 bases lying between them. The germline gives CDR1 MNHNY, CDR2 SVGAGI (reference sequence). CDR3 loop: CASASEDIYWNEQFF. The CDR3, as DNA: TGTGCCAGCGCCTCAGAGGACATCTACTGGAATGAGCAGTTCTTC.

The rearrangement joins TRBV5-6 to TRBJ1-1, with D tentatively TRBD1 (5 bases). The germline CDR1 and CDR2 sequences are SGHDT and YYEEEE. Trimming pared 0 bases from V and 0 bases from J, leaving 9 bases between. CDR3 length: 15 amino acids. CDR3 DNA sequence: TGTGCCAGCAGCTTGGGACAGAATCTGAACACTGAAGCTTTCTTT. Its translation: CASSLGQNLNTEAFF.

The chain recombines TRBV27 with TRBJ2-7; a possible D gene is TRBD1 (6 bases). The germline V gene encodes CDR1 MNHEY and CDR2 SMNVEV (reference sequence). The length of the CDR3 is 15 residues. Deletions cut 5 bases from V and 4 bases from J, with 18 bases between. CDR3 region: CASSPGAGILYEQYF. CDR3 DNA sequence: TGTGCCAGCAGTCCAGGGGCAGGGATCCTATACGAGCAGTACTTC.

The J gene is TRBJ2-5, the V gene TRBV29-1; D perhaps matches TRBD2 (6 bases). The CDR3 sequence is 14 residues long. Germline loops: CDR1 SQVTM, CDR2 ANQGSEA. V was pared by 5 bases and J by 7 bases, with 20 bases between. This chain's CDR3 is CSVYGMEGRGTQYF. The CDR3 DNA reads as TGCAGCGTTTACGGGATGGAGGGGCGCGGGACCCAGTACTTC.

The genes are TRBV15 and TRBJ2-1; 11 bases are a match to TRBD2. The CDR3 is 19 amino acids. CDR1 is LNHNV, CDR2 YYDKDF, per germline (reference sequence). The J segment lost 3 bases and the V segment lost 0 bases, leaving 10 bases of the junction unmatched. CDR3 in amino acids: CATSRDSILAGGLYNEQFF. The CDR3 bases are TGTGCCACCAGCAGAGATTCGATCCTAGCGGGGGGCCTCTACAATGAGCAGTTCTTC.

The chain links TRBV12-5 to TRBJ2-3, with 9 positions matching TRBD1. The germline V gene has CDR1 LGHNT and CDR2 FRNRAP. V was pared by 1 base and J by 6 bases, with 5 bases of the junction left unmatched. The CDR3 is made up of 15 amino acids. The CDR3: CASGLETGGFDTQYF. DNA of the CDR3: TGTGCTAGTGGTTTGGAGACAGGGGGTTTCGATACGCAGTATTTT. Based on the CDR3 plus reference TRBV12-5 and TRBJ2-3, the full variable domain is DARVTQTPRHKVTEMGQEVTMRCQPILGHNTVFWYRQTMMQGLELLAYFRNRAPLDDSGMPKDRFSAEMPDATLATLKIQPSEPRDSAVYFCASGLETGGFDTQYFGPGTRLTVL.

The CDR3 nucleotides read TGTGCCAGCAGTGAAGGTCGGGGGGAAATGGATCAGCCCCAGCATTTT. Residues: CASSEGRGEMDQPQHF. The chain recombines TRBV6-1 with TRBJ1-5, with a weak D call TRBD1 (5 bases). Looked up from germline, CDR1 is MNHNS and CDR2 is SASEGT. V lost 1 base, J lost 5 bases, and 15 bases lay in between. There are 16 residues in the CDR3.

In regard to this clone: Other DNA sequences of this sample code for an identical CDR3. The rearrangement uses TRBV29-1 and TRBJ2-2; 11 bases are shared with TRBD1. Germline CDR1 reads SQVTM; CDR2 reads ANQGSEA. The CDR3 covers 15 residues. V lost 4 bases to trimming and J lost 3 bases; unmatched junction nucleotides: 4. The CDR3 loop is CSVAGTGGYTGELFF. The CDR3 DNA reads as TGCAGCGTTGCCGGGACAGGGGGGTACACCGGGGAGCTGTTTTTT.

In its sample, this clone was seen a few times. The chain employs TRBV7-6 and TRBJ2-1; 8 nucleotides align to TRBD1. With 2 bases clipped from V and 8 bases from J, the junction kept 2 bases outside the gene matches. This CDR3 comprises 13 residues. The germline V gene has CDR1 SGHVS and CDR2 FNYEAQ. The CDR3 nucleotides are TGTGCCAGCAGCTTACAGGGGGCCGATGAGCAGTTCTTC. Its protein product is CASSLQGADEQFF.

This clone occurred once. V gene TRBV10-2 combines with J gene TRBJ2-7, with 8 bases matching TRBD2. Trimming at V came to 6 bases and at J to 5 bases, leaving 15 bases not matched to a gene. There are 16 residues in the CDR3. Germline V lookup: CDR1 WSHSY, CDR2 SAAADI. The CDR3 DNA is TGCGCCAGCAGGGGACTCGGGGGGGCCCCTCGTGACGAGCAGTACTTC. It translates to CASRGLGGAPRDEQYF.

This chain links TRBV5-1 with TRBJ2-5, with TRBD1 as a possible D gene (5 bases). This CDR3 is 18 amino acids long. Germline CDR1 is SGHRS and CDR2 is YFSETQ. V was pared by 4 bases and J by 3 bases, with 25 bases between. CDR3 nucleotide sequence: TGCGCCAGCAGCACCTATACGCAGGACACAATCCTAAAAGAGACCCAGTACTTC. Translation: CASSTYTQDTILKETQYF.

This rearrangement joins TRBV4-3 to TRBJ1-1; the D gene is possibly TRBD1 (6 bases). Between the trimmed V and J ends, which lost 2 bases and 5 bases, there was a span of 15 bases. The CDR3 runs 15 residues. Looked up from germline, CDR1 is LGHNA and CDR2 is YSLEER. The CDR3 spells CASSQPRRGVTEAFF. The CDR3 nucleotides read TGCGCCAGCAGCCAACCCAGGAGGGGGGTGACTGAAGCTTTCTTT.

This rearrangement joins TRBV7-9 to TRBJ1-1, with TRBD1 matching 7 bases. CDR1 is SEHNR, CDR2 FQNEAQ, per germline (reference sequence). Trimming at V came to 5 bases and at J to 6 bases, leaving 9 bases not matched to a gene. The CDR3 consists of 14 residues. The CDR3 is CASSTRQGLAEAFF. For the CDR3, the DNA is TGTGCCAGCAGCACCCGACAGGGATTGGCTGAAGCTTTCTTT.

The gene calls are TRBV7-9 and TRBJ2-2; D uncertain. V was cut by 6 bases and J by 5 bases, with 7 bases left in between. The germline gives CDR1 SEHNR, CDR2 FQNEAQ (reference sequence). This CDR3 region has 12 residues. In nucleotides, the CDR3 is TGTGCCAGCAGACCCGGGACCGGGGAGCTGTTTTTT. Translation gives CASRPGTGELFF.

The chain combines TRBV4-1 with TRBJ1-1; no reliable D call. This CDR3 region has 13 residues. Deletions cut 1 base from V and 4 bases from J, with 7 bases between. Germline loops: CDR1 MGHRA, CDR2 YSYEKL. Written as DNA, the CDR3 is TGCGCCAGCAGCCAAGGGGGTCTCACTGAAGCTTTCTTT. Its translation is CASSQGGLTEAFF.

V is TRBV19 and J is TRBJ2-1; a weak D match, TRBD2 (5 bases). V was shortened by 7 bases and J by 4 bases, with 8 bases between the two germline ends. The CDR3 runs 12 residues. Germline assignment: CDR1 LNHDA and CDR2 SQIVND (reference sequence). CDR3 bases: TGTGCCAGTACTAGCCAATACAATGAGCAGTTCTTC. Protein: CASTSQYNEQFF. Drawing the rest from reference TRBV19 and TRBJ2-1, the complete variable domain is DGGITQSPKYLFRKEGQNVTLSCEQNLNHDAMYWYRQDPGQGLRLIYYSQIVNDFQKGDIAEGYSVSREKKESFPLTVTSAQKNPTAFYLCASTSQYNEQFFGPGTRLTVL.